This TCR beta chain emerged from a study of metastatic and nonmetastatic thyroid tumors (dated by TCRdb to the early 2020s). For the wider study: The researchers compared repertoires between peripheral blood samples and tumor or nodule tissue samples from patients with malignant or benign thyroid disease.

The paper's findings and limits, for the study overall: In both blood and tumor samples, malignant tumors were reported to have significantly higher TCR beta diversity than benign nodules.

Library construction relied on PCR. The run used an Illumina HiSeq 4000. High-throughput sequencing was used to profile the TCR beta-chain CDR3 region of each patient. From the authors' description of their analysis: Drawing on CDR3 differences between clinicopathological groups, the researchers built a classifier meant to tell apart patients with distant-metastatic papillary thyroid cancer. To measure repertoire diversity the researchers used the Shannon index, while the Morisita-Horn index served to gauge how similar the tumor and blood repertoires were. TCRdb ran its own pipeline on the public reads, namely fastp trimming at Q25 and MiXCR clone calling, and kept in-frame beta chains. These V and J calls rely on TCRdb rather than the paper's analysis. For this sample there are some 4,300 clones; 20% to 25% appear just once. The top ten clonotypes cover more than 8.5% of the sample. This clone has more than one count but fewer than ten. No cognate antigen has been identified for it. No base-level quality is on record; no much larger clone is a single base apart.

None of the patients had been given any treatment before thyroid surgery. The study retrospectively analysed patient clinical samples collected from about 2012 to 2019 using T-cell receptor beta sequencing. The junction shows trimming of 5 bases on V and 2 bases on J, plus 20 bases between the germline ends. From its cysteine to its phenylalanine, the CDR3 spans 17 amino acids. The read is trimmed to its CDR3 DNA, 51 bases read in frame from base 1. Taken from the germline V gene, the CDR1 and CDR2 loops are MRHNA and SNTAGT. The V and J genes are TRBV6-4 and TRBJ2-3; the D gene is perhaps TRBD2, from 6 matching bases. The specimen sequenced was tumor tissue. The sequence was collected from a male donor with papillary thyroid cancer or a benign thyroid nodule (not recorded which). Some clones in this sample may be carry-over from other donors' samples. The CDR3 region has the sequence CASSSLRREGYTDTQYF. The sequenced DNA is TGTGCCAGCAGTTCACTTCGGCGGGAAGGTTACACAGATACGCAGTATTTT.